The rows below give T cell receptor beta chains drawn from one sample of a study of T cell changes during pregnancy in multiple sclerosis. Some clones are missing from TCRdb's copy, which holds only in-frame ones; the method was immunoSEQ multiplex PCR. The repertoire holds 46,000 or so clones, with about 90% as singletons. The sample consisted of peripheral blood, taken in the second trimester of pregnancy. These receptor sequences come from a female donor in good health, enrolled as a control in a pregnancy study. Both conserved end residues are part of each CDR3. Fields, in order: V gene, D gene, clone size, J gene, CDR3 DNA, CDR3 protein. A D gene is named only where the DNA matches it firmly. Expanded clones are given a class, and other clones once, few, many or no size at all.

V: TRBV13
D: NA
size: NA
J: TRBJ2-7
DNA: TGTGCCAGCAGCTTCCCGGGAAGCTACGAGCAGTACTTC
CDR3: CASSFPGSYEQYF

V: TRBV14
D: TRBD2
size: NA
J: TRBJ2-5
DNA: TGTGCCAGCAGCCAAAGGCTGGCGGGAGGTGGAGAGACCCAGTACTTC
CDR3: CASSQRLAGGGETQYF

V: TRBV29-1
D: TRBD1
size: NA
J: TRBJ2-7
DNA: TGCAGCGGAGGACAGGGCTTCTACGAGCAGTACTTC
CDR3: CSGGQGFYEQYF

V: TRBV10-3
D: NA
size: NA
J: TRBJ2-3
DNA: TGTGCCATCAGCAAGGGGTCCCCTAGCACAGATACGCAGTATTTT
CDR3: CAISKGSPSTDTQYF

V: TRBV5-1
D: TRBD1
size: once
J: TRBJ2-3
DNA: TGCGCCAGCAGCTTGGAGGGTCGGGACAGAACAGATACGCAGTATTTT
CDR3: CASSLEGRDRTDTQYF

V: TRBV5-1
D: NA
size: NA
J: TRBJ2-7
DNA: TGCGCCAGCAGCTTGGGCCAGTCCTACGAGCAGTACTTC
CDR3: CASSLGQSYEQYF

V: TRBV7-2
D: TRBD1
size: NA
J: TRBJ1-1
DNA: TGTGCCAGCAGCAAAAAGGGGGCGCAGGACACTGAAGCTTTCTTT
CDR3: CASSKKGAQDTEAFF

V: TRBV4-3
D: NA
size: NA
J: TRBJ2-7
DNA: TGCGCCAGCAGCCAAGAGGGGAGCACCTCCTACGAGCAGTACTTC
CDR3: CASSQEGSTSYEQYF

V: TRBV28
D: TRBD1
size: NA
J: TRBJ2-5
DNA: TGTGCCAGCAGTCCCCCCGACAGGGTCAGAGAGACCCAGTACTTC
CDR3: CASSPPDRVRETQYF

V: TRBV30
D: TRBD2
size: NA
J: TRBJ2-3
DNA: TGTGCCTGGAGTATCGGTAGCGGGAGTGCAGATACGCAGTATTTT
CDR3: CAWSIGSGSADTQYF

V: TRBV5-6
D: NA
size: NA
J: TRBJ1-4
DNA: TGTGCCAGCAGCCTCGGAGTGGGTGAAAAACTGTTTTTT
CDR3: CASSLGVGEKLFF

V: TRBV18
D: TRBD2
size: NA
J: TRBJ2-7
DNA: TGTGCCAGCTCACCAAGTTACGGACTAGCGGGACGGTACGAGCAGTACTTC
CDR3: CASSPSYGLAGRYEQYF

V: TRBV11-3
D: NA
size: NA
J: TRBJ1-1
DNA: TGTGCCGTCCAAGGGGCCGCCAGGGCTGAAGCTTTCTTT
CDR3: CAVQGAARAEAFF

V: TRBV6-5
D: TRBD2
size: NA
J: TRBJ2-7
DNA: TGTGCCAGCAGTTACGAGCGGGAGACTTACGAGCAGTACTTC
CDR3: CASSYERETYEQYF

V: TRBV4-1
D: TRBD1
size: few
J: TRBJ1-5
DNA: TGCGCCAGCAGCCAATCGGGACAGGGGGCGCTTAATCAGCCCCAGCATTTT
CDR3: CASSQSGQGALNQPQHF

V: TRBV7-9
D: NA
size: NA
J: TRBJ2-3
DNA: TGTGCCAGCAGCCCTACAGATACGCAGTATTTT
CDR3: CASSPTDTQYF

V: TRBV9
D: NA
size: NA
J: TRBJ2-5
DNA: TGTGCCAGCAGCGCGGACAGTTACTTGACGGGCCAGTACTTC
CDR3: CASSADSYLTGQYF

V: TRBV9
D: TRBD1
size: NA
J: TRBJ2-4
DNA: TGTGCCAGCAGCGGGGGACAGTCAAACATTCAGTACTTC
CDR3: CASSGGQSNIQYF

V: TRBV18
D: NA
size: NA
J: TRBJ1-4
DNA: TGTGCCAGCTCAAAACAGAATGAAAAACTGTTTTTT
CDR3: CASSKQNEKLFF

V: TRBV6-6
D: NA
size: NA
J: TRBJ1-1
DNA: TGTGCCAGCGCACAGGGCCATATGAACACTGAAGCTTTCTTT
CDR3: CASAQGHMNTEAFF

V: TRBV30
D: TRBD2
size: NA
J: TRBJ2-3
DNA: TGTGCCTGGAGTAAGGTAGCGGGAGGGATAGATACGCAGTATTTT
CDR3: CAWSKVAGGIDTQYF

V: TRBV29-1
D: NA
size: NA
J: TRBJ2-2
DNA: TGCAGCGTTGAACCCAGGGCCACCGGGGAGCTGTTTTTT
CDR3: CSVEPRATGELFF

V: TRBV5-1
D: TRBD2
size: NA
J: TRBJ2-3
DNA: TGCGCCAGCAGCCCAATCCTAGCGGGGGGCACAGATACGCAGTATTTT
CDR3: CASSPILAGGTDTQYF

V: TRBV7-2
D: NA
size: NA
J: TRBJ1-2
DNA: TGTGCCAGCAGCTTAGGAGGGCGAGGCTACACCTTC
CDR3: CASSLGGRGYTF

V: TRBV5-1
D: NA
size: NA
J: TRBJ2-5
DNA: TGCGCCAGCAGCGATCAGGGAGGAGGGCCCCAAGAGACCCAGTACTTC
CDR3: CASSDQGGGPQETQYF

V: TRBV11-3
D: NA
size: NA
J: TRBJ1-1
DNA: TGTGCCAGCAGCTTAGGGGCGGGGAACACTGAAGCTTTCTTT
CDR3: CASSLGAGNTEAFF

V: TRBV30
D: NA
size: NA
J: TRBJ2-7
DNA: TGTGCCTGGAGTGGAGGCAGGGTATACGAGCAGTACTTC
CDR3: CAWSGGRVYEQYF

V: TRBV6-5
D: NA
size: NA
J: TRBJ1-1
DNA: TGTGCCAGCAGTTACTACAGGGTGAACACTGAAGCTTTCTTT
CDR3: CASSYYRVNTEAFF

V: TRBV5-6
D: TRBD2
size: NA
J: TRBJ2-1
DNA: TGTGCCAGCAGCTTGGTAGTGACTAGCGGGGGGCCGGAGGGTGAGCAGTTCTTC
CDR3: CASSLVVTSGGPEGEQFF

V: TRBV7-8
D: TRBD2
size: NA
J: TRBJ2-1
DNA: TGTGCCAGCAGCTTAGGGGCTAGCGGGAGCTCCTACAATGAGCAGTTCTTC
CDR3: CASSLGASGSSYNEQFF

V: TRBV18
D: NA
size: NA
J: TRBJ1-4
DNA: TGTGCCAGCTCACCACCCCGCGTTGAAAAACTGTTTTTT
CDR3: CASSPPRVEKLFF

V: TRBV11-3
D: NA
size: NA
J: TRBJ2-2
DNA: TGTGCCAGCAGCCCACCCGCCTGGCGGGGTAACACCGGGGAGCTGTTTTTT
CDR3: CASSPPAWRGNTGELFF

V: TRBV4-1
D: NA
size: NA
J: TRBJ1-1
DNA: TGCGCCAGCAGCAGAGGGGTGGGGGGGCGCGTCTCTGAAGCTTTCTTT
CDR3: CASSRGVGGRVSEAFF

V: TRBV20-1
D: NA
size: NA
J: TRBJ2-7
DNA: TGCAGTGCTCTAGAGTACGACGAGCAGTACTTC
CDR3: CSALEYDEQYF

V: TRBV4-1
D: NA
size: NA
J: TRBJ1-1
DNA: TGCGCCAGCAGCCAAGCGATGAGGGAGGGGTCAAATGAAGCTTTCTTT
CDR3: CASSQAMREGSNEAFF

V: TRBV10-1
D: TRBD1
size: once
J: TRBJ1-5
DNA: TGCGCCAGCAGTGAGGCGCCGGACAGGGGGCGCAATCAGCCCCAGCATTTT
CDR3: CASSEAPDRGRNQPQHF

V: TRBV19
D: NA
size: NA
J: TRBJ1-2
DNA: TGTGCCAGTAGTATGGGGGCGTTAGACAGTTTCGGTTACGGCTACACCTTC
CDR3: CASSMGALDSFGYGYTF

V: TRBV30
D: NA
size: NA
J: TRBJ2-3
DNA: TGTGCCTGGAGTAGGGGGATTATGGATACGCAGTATTTT
CDR3: CAWSRGIMDTQYF

V: TRBV7-6
D: TRBD1
size: NA
J: TRBJ1-3
DNA: TGTGCCAGCAGCTTAGGACAGGGGGGTGGAAACACCATATATTTT
CDR3: CASSLGQGGGNTIYF

V: TRBV7-9
D: NA
size: once
J: TRBJ1-3
DNA: TGTGCCAGCAGCTTGAACACAGGGAACTCTGGAAACACCATATATTTT
CDR3: CASSLNTGNSGNTIYF

V: TRBV7-6
D: TRBD1
size: NA
J: TRBJ1-2
DNA: TGTGCCAGCAGCTTACAGGGGGCCGGGTATGGCTACACCTTC
CDR3: CASSLQGAGYGYTF

V: TRBV6-4
D: NA
size: NA
J: TRBJ1-1
DNA: TGTGCCAGCAGTGATACAGAGAACACTGAAGCTTTCTTT
CDR3: CASSDTENTEAFF

V: TRBV5-6
D: NA
size: once
J: TRBJ1-2
DNA: TGTGCCAGCAGCTTGGTTAGGGGATCCCTCTATGGCTACACCTTC
CDR3: CASSLVRGSLYGYTF

V: TRBV7-9
D: NA
size: NA
J: TRBJ1-1
DNA: TGTGCCAGCAGCATGGGGAATCCGGACAGATTAACTGAAGCTTTCTTT
CDR3: CASSMGNPDRLTEAFF

V: TRBV2
D: TRBD1
size: few
J: TRBJ1-2
DNA: TGTGCCAGCAGTGGGGACAGGGAGTATGGCTACACCTTC
CDR3: CASSGDREYGYTF

V: TRBV2
D: NA
size: NA
J: TRBJ2-3
DNA: TGTGCCAGCAGTTTCGCACACAGGGTGGTAGATACGCAGTATTTT
CDR3: CASSFAHRVVDTQYF

V: TRBV2
D: TRBD1
size: NA
J: TRBJ2-3
DNA: TGTGCCAGCAGTGAGGGGACAGCTAGCACAGATACGCAGTATTTT
CDR3: CASSEGTASTDTQYF

V: TRBV10-3
D: NA
size: NA
J: TRBJ2-2
DNA: TGTGCCATCTTGGGCAGATCCACCACCGGGGAGCTGTTTTTT
CDR3: CAILGRSTTGELFF

V: TRBV7-9
D: TRBD1
size: NA
J: TRBJ2-2
DNA: TGTGCCAGCAGCCCCACAGGGGCGGTCGGGGAGCTGTTTTTT
CDR3: CASSPTGAVGELFF

V: TRBV19
D: TRBD1
size: once
J: TRBJ2-7
DNA: TGTGCCAGTAGTCCCGGGACAGGGAGCTCCTACGAGCAGTACTTC
CDR3: CASSPGTGSSYEQYF

V: TRBV7-6
D: NA
size: once
J: TRBJ2-1
DNA: TGTGCCAGCAGCTTAGTACTCGCGGGGGCCTCCAATGAGCAGTTCTTC
CDR3: CASSLVLAGASNEQFF

V: TRBV12-5
D: NA
size: once
J: TRBJ2-1
DNA: TGTGCTAGTGGTTCGGGGGTCGGGAGCGGCCGCGACAATGAGCAGTTCTTC
CDR3: CASGSGVGSGRDNEQFF

V: TRBV9
D: TRBD2
size: NA
J: TRBJ2-7
DNA: TGTGCCAGCAGCGAGACTAGCGGGAGAGTTTCCGGGCAGTACTTC
CDR3: CASSETSGRVSGQYF

V: TRBV5-3
D: TRBD2
size: NA
J: TRBJ2-1
DNA: TGTGCCAGAAGCACCGGACTAGCGGGAGGGCCTTCCTACAATGAGCAGTTCTTC
CDR3: CARSTGLAGGPSYNEQFF

V: TRBV6-5
D: TRBD1
size: NA
J: TRBJ2-5
DNA: TGTGCCAGCAGCCTGGGACAGAAAGAGACCCAGTACTTC
CDR3: CASSLGQKETQYF

V: TRBV7-2
D: TRBD2
size: NA
J: TRBJ2-7
DNA: TGTGCCAGCAGCACGGGACTAGCGGGAGCCTACGAGCAGTACTTC
CDR3: CASSTGLAGAYEQYF

V: TRBV7-9
D: NA
size: NA
J: TRBJ1-5
DNA: TGTGCCAGCAGCTTGAGTAATCAGCCCCAGCATTTT
CDR3: CASSLSNQPQHF